This T cell receptor (beta chain) was profiled in a study of blood T cell repertoires in COVID-19. Background on the study: Material from acute and convalescent COVID-19 was sourced from the United States, Italy and Spain. Sample material is recorded as cDNA or gDNA derived from T cells, B-cell-depleted T cells, or PBMCs.

Original handling: Estimates of nucleated cell counts were drawn from the amplification of reference gene primers. Assay used: immunoSEQ multiplex PCR; TCRdb lists only in-frame clones, some missing. D and trimming come from the DNA, and the V and J calls and clone size come from that table. The table lists roughly 39,000 clones, 80% to 90% of them singletons, with around 8.3% in the top ten. J was trimmed by 0 bases and V by 0 bases; bases with no gene match: 6. Germline CDR1 SGHDT, CDR2 YYEEEE. This CDR3 has 16 amino acids. This receptor was taken from a man aged 25-45 years with active or convalescent COVID-19. Sequencing used peripheral blood. The chain links TRBV5-6 to TRBJ2-7; TRBD1 aligns across 7 bases. The CDR3 nucleotides read TGTGCCAGCAGCTTGGTGATAGGGGGCCCCTCCTACGAGCAGTACTTC. Its translation is CASSLVIGGPSYEQYF.